This TCR beta chain originates from a study of T cell changes during pregnancy in multiple sclerosis. Some clones are missing from TCRdb's copy, which holds only in-frame ones; the method was immunoSEQ multiplex PCR. Counted here are 40,000 or so clones, roughly 87% occurring once; the ten biggest clones make up more than 8%. The V gene's germline CDR1 is SNHLY and CDR2 FYNNEI. The CDR3 spans 15 residues. The V segment lost 0 bases and the J segment 6 bases; nucleotides outside the gene matches: 5. The starting material was CD8+ T cells from peripheral blood mononuclear cells, obtained in the first trimester of pregnancy. The chain combines TRBV2 with TRBJ1-2; 9 bases are a match to TRBD1. This receptor was obtained from a female donor with multiple sclerosis, enrolled in a pregnancy study. In nucleotides, the CDR3 is TGTGCCAGCAGTGAAGCGCTTTGGGACAGGGATGGCTACACCTTC. It specifies CASSEALWDRDGYTF.